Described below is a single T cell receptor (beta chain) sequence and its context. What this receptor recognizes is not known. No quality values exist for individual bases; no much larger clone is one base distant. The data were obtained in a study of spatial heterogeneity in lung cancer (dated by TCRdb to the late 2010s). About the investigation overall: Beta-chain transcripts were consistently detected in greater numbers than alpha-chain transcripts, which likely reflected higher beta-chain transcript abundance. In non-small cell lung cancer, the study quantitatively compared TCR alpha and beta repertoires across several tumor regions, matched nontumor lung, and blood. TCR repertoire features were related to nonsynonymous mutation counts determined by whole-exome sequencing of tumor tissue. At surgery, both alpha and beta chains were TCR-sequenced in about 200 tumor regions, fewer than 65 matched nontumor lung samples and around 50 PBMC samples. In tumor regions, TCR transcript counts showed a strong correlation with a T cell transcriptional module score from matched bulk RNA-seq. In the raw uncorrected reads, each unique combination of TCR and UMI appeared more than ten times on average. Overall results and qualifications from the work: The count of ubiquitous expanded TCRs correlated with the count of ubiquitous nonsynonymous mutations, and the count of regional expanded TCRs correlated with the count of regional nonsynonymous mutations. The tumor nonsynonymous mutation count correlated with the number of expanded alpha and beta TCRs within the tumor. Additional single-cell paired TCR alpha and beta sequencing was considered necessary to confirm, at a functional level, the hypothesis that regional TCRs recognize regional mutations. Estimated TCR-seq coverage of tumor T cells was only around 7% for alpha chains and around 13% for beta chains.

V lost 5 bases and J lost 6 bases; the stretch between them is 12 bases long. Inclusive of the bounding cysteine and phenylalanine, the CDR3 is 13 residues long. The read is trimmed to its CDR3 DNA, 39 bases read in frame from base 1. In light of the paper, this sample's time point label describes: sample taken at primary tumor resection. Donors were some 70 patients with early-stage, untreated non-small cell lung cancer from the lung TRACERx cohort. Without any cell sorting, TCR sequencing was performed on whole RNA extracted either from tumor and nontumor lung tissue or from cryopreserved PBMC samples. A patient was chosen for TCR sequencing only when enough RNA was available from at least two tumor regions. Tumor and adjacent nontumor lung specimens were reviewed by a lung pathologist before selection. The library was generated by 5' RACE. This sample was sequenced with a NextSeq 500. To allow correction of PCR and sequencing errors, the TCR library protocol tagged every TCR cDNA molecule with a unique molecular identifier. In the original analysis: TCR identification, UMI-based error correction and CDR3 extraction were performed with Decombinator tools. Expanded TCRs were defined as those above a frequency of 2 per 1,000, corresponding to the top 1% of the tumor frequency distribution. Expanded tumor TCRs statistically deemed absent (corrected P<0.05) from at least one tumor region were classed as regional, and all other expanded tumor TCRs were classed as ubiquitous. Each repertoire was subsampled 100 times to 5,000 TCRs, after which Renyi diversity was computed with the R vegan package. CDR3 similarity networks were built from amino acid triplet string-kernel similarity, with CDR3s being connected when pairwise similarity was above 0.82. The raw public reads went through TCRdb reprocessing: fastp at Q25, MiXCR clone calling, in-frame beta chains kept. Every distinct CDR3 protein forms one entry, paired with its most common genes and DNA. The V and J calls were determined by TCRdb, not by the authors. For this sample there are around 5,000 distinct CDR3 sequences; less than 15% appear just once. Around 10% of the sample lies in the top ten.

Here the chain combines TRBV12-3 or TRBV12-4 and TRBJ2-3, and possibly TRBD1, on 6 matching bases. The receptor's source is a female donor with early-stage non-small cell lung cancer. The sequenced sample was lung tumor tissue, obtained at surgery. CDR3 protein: CASSLQGPDTQYF. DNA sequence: TGTGCCAGCAGTCTGCAGGGGCCTGATACGCAGTATTTT.